This T cell receptor beta chain was sequenced in a study of T cell clonotyping in hematopoietic cell transplantation. Produced via immunoSEQ multiplex PCR; TCRdb's table is partial and in-frame only. The sample yields over 5,000 clones, around 84% seen once. Regarding the study as a whole: Higher Inverse Simpson Index values in graft donor and pretransplant recipient predicted broader posttransplant TCR diversity.

This sample's time point: recipient sample about 28 days before transplant, after cytoreduction. The V end was cut by 1 base, the J end by 7 bases, with 13 bases between. This CDR3 is 15 amino acids long. CDR1 and CDR2 (germline): SGHNT, YENEEA. In this sample, this clone turned up once. As yet, its antigen is unknown. This rearrangement joins TRBV11-3 to TRBJ2-2, with D possibly matching TRBD1 (5 bases). The specimen comprised peripheral blood mononuclear cells, sampled before stem cell transplant. The sequence came from a man in his sixties with acute myeloid leukemia. Some clones in this sample may be carry-over from other donors' samples. The CDR3 sequence is CASSLGTKILGELFF. The CDR3 region has the DNA TGTGCCAGCAGCTTAGGGACAAAGATACTCGGGGAGCTGTTTTTT.